The entry that follows covers one T cell receptor beta chain sequence. The antigen is unknown. The repertoire was sequenced with immunoSEQ multiplex PCR; TCRdb's copy has only in-frame clones and lacks some. Of some 74,000 clones in the sample, roughly four fifths were seen once. This record belongs to a study of OX40 agonist ivuxolimab in advanced cancers. Across the whole study: Every patient in dose escalation had hepatocellular carcinoma, melanoma, renal cell or head and neck cancer. Two cutaneous melanoma patients and one hepatocellular carcinoma patient, three in all, had partial responses.

Study results and limitations: At doses 0.1 to 3.0 mg/kg, CD4+ and CD8+ clones expanded.

Trimming at V came to 4 bases and at J to 4 bases, leaving 10 bases not matched to a gene. The CDR3 runs to 16 residues. The germline V gene has CDR1 GTSNPN and CDR2 SVGIG (reference sequence). This clonotype was obtained from an adult with an advanced solid tumor such as melanoma, head and neck, liver or kidney cancer. Here the sequenced sample was CD4+ or CD8+ T cells sorted from blood, taken in a trial of the OX40 agonist ivuxolimab. The chain combines TRBV30 with TRBJ2-4, with 10 positions matching TRBD2. This CDR3 reads CAWIDSKGLAKNIQYF. CDR3 coding DNA: TGTGCCTGGATCGATTCTAAGGGACTAGCGAAAAACATTCAGTACTTC.